The source of this TCR beta chain is a study of metastatic and nonmetastatic thyroid tumors. Study summary: For malignant and benign thyroid patients, tumor or nodule tissue and blood were the sources whose repertoires were compared. Broader study findings: Versus benign nodules, malignant thyroid tumors reportedly had significantly higher TCR beta diversity, in blood and tumor.

This clone was detected many times. Its antigen remains unidentified. Until they underwent thyroid surgery, no patient had received any treatment. How the authors handled the data: The study took CDR3 differences across clinicopathological groups and made a distant-metastasis classifier for papillary thyroid cancer from them. TCRdb reassembled clones from the PCR reads with MiXCR. These V and J calls rely on TCRdb rather than the paper's analysis. This sample has 32,000 or so clones; around 20% occur once, and the top ten carry under 9.5%. Between the trimmed V and J ends, which lost 2 bases and 3 bases, there was a span of 12 bases. This CDR3 comprises 14 residues. Germline V lookup: CDR1 SGDLS, CDR2 YYNGEE.

The gene calls are TRBV9 and TRBJ2-7, with a weak D call TRBD2 (6 bases). The clonotype comes from a female donor with papillary thyroid cancer or a benign thyroid nodule (not recorded which). Some clones in this sample may be carry-over from other donors' samples. Material: blood. The CDR3 bases are TGTGCCAGCAGCGTCGGTAGCGGCTTCTACGAGCAGTACTTC. Amino acids: CASSVGSGFYEQYF. The whole variable domain, filled in from reference TRBV9 and TRBJ2-7, reads DSGVTQTPKHLITATGQRVTLRCSPRSGDLSVYWYQQSLDQGLQFLIQYYNGEERAKGNILERFSAQQFPDLHSELNLSSLELGDSALYFCASSVGSGFYEQYFGPGTRLTVT.